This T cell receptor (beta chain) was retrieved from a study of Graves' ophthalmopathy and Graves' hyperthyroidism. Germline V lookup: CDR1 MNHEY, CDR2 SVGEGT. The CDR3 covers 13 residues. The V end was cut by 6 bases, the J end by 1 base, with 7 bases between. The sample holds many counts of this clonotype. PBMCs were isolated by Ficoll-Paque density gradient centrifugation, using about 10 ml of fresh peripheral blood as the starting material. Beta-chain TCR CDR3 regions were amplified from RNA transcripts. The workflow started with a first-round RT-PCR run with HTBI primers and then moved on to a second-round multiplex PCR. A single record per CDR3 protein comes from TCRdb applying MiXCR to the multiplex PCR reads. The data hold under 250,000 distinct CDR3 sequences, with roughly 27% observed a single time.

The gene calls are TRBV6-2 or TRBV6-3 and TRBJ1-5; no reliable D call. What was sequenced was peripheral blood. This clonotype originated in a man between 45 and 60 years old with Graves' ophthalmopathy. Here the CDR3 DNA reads TGTGCCAGCAGGGTTGCGAGCAATCAGCCCCAGCATTTT. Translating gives CASRVASNQPQHF.